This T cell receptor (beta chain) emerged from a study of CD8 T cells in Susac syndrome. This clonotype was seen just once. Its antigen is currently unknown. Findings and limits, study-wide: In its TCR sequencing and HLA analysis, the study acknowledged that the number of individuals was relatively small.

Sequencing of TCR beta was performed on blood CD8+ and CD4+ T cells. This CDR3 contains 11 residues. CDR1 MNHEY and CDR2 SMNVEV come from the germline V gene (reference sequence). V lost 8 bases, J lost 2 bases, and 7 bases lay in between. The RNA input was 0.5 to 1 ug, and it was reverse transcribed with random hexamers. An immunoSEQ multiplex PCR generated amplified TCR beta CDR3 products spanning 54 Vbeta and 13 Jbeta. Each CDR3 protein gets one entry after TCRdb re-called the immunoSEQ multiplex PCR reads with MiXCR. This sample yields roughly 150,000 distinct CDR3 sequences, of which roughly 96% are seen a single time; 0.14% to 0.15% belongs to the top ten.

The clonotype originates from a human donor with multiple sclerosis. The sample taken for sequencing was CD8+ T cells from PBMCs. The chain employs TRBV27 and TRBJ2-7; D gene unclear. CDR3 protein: CASGFAYEQYV. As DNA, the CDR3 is TGTGCCAGCGGGTTCGCCTACGAGCAGTACGTC.